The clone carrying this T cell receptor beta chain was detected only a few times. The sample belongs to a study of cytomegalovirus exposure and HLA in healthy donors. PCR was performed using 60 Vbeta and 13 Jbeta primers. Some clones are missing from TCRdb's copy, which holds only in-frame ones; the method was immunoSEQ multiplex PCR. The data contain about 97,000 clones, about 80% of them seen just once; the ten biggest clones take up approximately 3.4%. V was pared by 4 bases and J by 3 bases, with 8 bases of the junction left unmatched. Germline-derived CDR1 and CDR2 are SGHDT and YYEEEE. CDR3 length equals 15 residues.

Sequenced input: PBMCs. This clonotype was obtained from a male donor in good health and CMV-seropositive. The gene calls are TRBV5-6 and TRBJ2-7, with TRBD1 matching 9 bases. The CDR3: CASSPMGQGYYEQYF. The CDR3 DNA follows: TGTGCCAGCAGCCCAATGGGACAGGGCTACTACGAGCAGTACTTC.